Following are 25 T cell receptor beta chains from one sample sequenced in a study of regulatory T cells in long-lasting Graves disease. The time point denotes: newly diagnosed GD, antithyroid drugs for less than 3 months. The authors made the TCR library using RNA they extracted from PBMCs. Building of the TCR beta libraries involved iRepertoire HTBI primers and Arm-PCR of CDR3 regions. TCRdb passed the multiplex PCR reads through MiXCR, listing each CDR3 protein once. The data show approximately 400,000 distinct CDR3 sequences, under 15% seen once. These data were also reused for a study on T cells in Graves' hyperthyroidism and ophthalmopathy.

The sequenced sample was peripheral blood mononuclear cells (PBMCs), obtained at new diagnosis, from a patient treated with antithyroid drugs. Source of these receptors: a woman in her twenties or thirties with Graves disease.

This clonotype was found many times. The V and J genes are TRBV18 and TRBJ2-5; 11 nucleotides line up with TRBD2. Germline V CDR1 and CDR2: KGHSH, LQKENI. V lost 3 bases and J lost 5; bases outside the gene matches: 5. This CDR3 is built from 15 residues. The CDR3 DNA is TGTGCCAGCTCACCGCGACTAGCGGGACGGGAGACCCAGTACTTC. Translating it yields CASSPRLAGRETQYF.

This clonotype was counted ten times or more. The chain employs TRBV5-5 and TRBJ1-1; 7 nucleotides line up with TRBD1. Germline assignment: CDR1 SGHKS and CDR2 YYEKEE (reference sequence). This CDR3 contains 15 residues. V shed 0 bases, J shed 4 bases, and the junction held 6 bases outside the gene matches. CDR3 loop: CASSLGWDSSTEAFF. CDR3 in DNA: TGTGCCAGCAGCTTGGGGTGGGACAGCAGCACTGAAGCTTTCTTT.

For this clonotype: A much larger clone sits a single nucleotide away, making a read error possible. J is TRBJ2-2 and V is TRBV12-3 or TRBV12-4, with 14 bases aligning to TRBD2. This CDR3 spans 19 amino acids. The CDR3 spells CASRKTGLAGAANTGEPFF. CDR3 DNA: TGTGCCAGCAGGAAGACGGGACTAGCGGGAGCTGCGAACACCGGGGAGCCGTTTTTT.

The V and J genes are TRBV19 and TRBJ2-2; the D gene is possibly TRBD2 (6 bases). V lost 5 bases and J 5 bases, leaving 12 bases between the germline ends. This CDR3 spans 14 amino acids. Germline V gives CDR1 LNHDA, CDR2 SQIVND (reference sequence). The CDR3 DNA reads TGTGCCAGTAGTCCGATGGGGGGTACCGGGGAGCTGTTTTTT. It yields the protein CASSPMGGTGELFF.

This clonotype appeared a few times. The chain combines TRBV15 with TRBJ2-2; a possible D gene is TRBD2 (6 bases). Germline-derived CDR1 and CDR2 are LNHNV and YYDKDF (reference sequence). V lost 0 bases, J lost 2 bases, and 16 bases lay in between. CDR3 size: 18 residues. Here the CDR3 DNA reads TGTGCCACCAGCAGAGATGGCTGGGACTCAAAAAACACCGGGGAGCTGTTTTTT. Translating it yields CATSRDGWDSKNTGELFF. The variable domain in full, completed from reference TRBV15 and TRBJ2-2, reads DAMVIQNPRYQVTQFGKPVTLSCSQTLNHNVMYWYQQKSSQAPKLLFHYYDKDFNNEADTPDNFQSRRPNTSFCFLDIRSPGLGDTAMYLCATSRDGWDSKNTGELFFGEGSRLTVL.

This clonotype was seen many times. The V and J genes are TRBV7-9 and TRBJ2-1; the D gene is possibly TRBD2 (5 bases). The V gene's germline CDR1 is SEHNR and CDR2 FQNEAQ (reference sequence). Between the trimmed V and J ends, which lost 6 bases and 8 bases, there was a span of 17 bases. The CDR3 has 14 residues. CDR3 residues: CASSEETSYHEQFF. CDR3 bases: TGTGCCAGCAGTGAAGAAACTAGTTATCATGAGCAGTTCTTC.

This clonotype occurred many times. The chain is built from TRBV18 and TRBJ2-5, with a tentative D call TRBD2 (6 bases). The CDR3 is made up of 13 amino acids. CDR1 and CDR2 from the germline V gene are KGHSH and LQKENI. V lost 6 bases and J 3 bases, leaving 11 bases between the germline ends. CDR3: CASSSGGKETQYF. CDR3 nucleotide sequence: TGTGCCAGCTCGTCTGGCGGGAAAGAGACCCAGTACTTC.

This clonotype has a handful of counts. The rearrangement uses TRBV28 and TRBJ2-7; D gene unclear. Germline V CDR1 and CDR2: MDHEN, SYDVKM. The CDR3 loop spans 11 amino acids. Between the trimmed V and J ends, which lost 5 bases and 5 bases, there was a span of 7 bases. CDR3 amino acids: CASSTTDEQYF. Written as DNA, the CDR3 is TGTGCCAGCAGTACTACTGACGAGCAGTACTTC.

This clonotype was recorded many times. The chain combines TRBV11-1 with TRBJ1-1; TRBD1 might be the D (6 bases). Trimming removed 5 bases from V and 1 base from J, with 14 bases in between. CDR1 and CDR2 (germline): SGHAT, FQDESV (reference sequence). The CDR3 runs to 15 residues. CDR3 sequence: CASSLNGGQNTEAFF. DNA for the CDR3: TGTGCCAGCAGCCTTAACGGGGGACAGAACACTGAAGCTTTCTTT.

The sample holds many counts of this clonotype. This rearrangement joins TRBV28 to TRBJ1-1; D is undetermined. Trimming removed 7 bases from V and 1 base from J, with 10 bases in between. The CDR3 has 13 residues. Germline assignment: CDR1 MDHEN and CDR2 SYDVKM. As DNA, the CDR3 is TGTGCCAGCACCGGGGTGGGGAACACTGAAGCTTTCTTT. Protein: CASTGVGNTEAFF. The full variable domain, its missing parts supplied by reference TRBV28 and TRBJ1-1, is DVKVTQSSRYLVKRTGEKVFLECVQDMDHENMFWYRQDPGLGLRLIYFSYDVKMKEKGDIPEGYSVSREKKERFSLILESASTNQTSMYLCASTGVGNTEAFFGQGTRLTVV.

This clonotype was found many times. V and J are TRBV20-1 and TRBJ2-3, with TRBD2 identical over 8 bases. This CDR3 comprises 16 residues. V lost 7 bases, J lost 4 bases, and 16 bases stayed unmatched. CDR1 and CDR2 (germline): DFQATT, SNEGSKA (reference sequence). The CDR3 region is CSVMGWFSGTADTQYF. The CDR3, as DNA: TGCAGTGTGATGGGGTGGTTTAGCGGGACTGCAGATACGCAGTATTTT.

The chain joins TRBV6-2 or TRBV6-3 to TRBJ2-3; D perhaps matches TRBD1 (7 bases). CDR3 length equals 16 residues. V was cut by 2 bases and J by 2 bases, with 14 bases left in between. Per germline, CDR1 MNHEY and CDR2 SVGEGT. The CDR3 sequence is CASSYPPGGPTDTQYF. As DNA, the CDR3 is TGTGCCAGCAGTTACCCTCCAGGGGGGCCCACAGATACGCAGTATTTT.

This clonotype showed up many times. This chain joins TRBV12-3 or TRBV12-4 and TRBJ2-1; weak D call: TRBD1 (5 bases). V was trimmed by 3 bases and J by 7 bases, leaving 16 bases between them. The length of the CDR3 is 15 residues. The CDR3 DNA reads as TGTGCCAGCAGTTTCTTGCAGGGAAAGGCTAATGAGCAGTTCTTC. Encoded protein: CASSFLQGKANEQFF.

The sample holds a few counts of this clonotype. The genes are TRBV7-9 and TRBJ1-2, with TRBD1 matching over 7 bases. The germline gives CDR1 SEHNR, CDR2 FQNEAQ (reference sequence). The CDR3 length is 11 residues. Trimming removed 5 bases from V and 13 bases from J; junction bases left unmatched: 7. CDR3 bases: TGTGCCAGCAGCGACGCGGGACAGAGCACCTTC. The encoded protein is CASSDAGQSTF. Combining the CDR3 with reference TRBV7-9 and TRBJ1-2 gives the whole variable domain DTGVSQNPRHKITKRGQNVTFRCDPISEHNRLYWYRQTLGQGPEFLTYFQNEAQLEKSRLLSDRFSAERPKGSFSTLEIQRTEQGDSAMYLCASSDAGQSTFGSGTRLTVV.

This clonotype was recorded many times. The CDR3 loop is CAISESERSSYNSPLHF. In DNA form, the CDR3 reads TGTGCCATCAGTGAGTCGGAGCGGAGCTCCTATAATTCACCCCTCCACTTT. The chain carries TRBV10-3 and TRBJ1-6, with D unclear. V was cut by 0 bases and J by 0 bases, with 9 bases left in between. Germline V gene sequence: CDR1 ENHRY, CDR2 SYGVKD. The CDR3 is 17 residues long.

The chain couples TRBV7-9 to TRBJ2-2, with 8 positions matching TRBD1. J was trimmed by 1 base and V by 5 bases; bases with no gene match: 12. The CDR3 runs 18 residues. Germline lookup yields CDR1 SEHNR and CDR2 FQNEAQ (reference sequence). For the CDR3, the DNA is TGTGCCAGCAGCCCTAGGGTAGTCGGACAGGGGAACACCGGGGAGCTGTTTTTT. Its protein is CASSPRVVGQGNTGELFF.

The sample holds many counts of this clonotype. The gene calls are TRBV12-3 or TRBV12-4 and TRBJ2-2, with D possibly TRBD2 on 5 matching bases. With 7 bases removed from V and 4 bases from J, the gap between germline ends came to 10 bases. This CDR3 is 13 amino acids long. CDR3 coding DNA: TGTGCCAGCAAGTACACTAGCACCGGGGAGCTGTTTTTT. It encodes CASKYTSTGELFF.

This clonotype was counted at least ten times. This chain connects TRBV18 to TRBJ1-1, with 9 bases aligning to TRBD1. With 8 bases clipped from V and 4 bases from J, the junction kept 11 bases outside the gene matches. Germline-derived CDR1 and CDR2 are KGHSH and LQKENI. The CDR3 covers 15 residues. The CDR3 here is CASAGTGISGTEAFF. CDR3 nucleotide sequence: TGTGCCAGCGCCGGGACAGGGATATCGGGCACTGAAGCTTTCTTT.

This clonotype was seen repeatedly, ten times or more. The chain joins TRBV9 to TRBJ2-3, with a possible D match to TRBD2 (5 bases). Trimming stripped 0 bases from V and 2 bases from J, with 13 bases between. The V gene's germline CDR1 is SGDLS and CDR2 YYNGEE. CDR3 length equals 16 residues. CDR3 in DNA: TGTGCCAGCAGCGTAGGAGGCGGACTGTCCACAGATACGCAGTATTTT. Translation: CASSVGGGLSTDTQYF.

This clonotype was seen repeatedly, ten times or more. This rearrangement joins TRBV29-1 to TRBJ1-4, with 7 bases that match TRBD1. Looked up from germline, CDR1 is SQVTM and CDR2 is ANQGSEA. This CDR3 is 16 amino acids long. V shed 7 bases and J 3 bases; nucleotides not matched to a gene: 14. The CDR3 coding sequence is TGCAGCGCGACGGACAGGACTTGGGGGGCTAATGAAAAACTGTTTTTT. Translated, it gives CSATDRTWGANEKLFF.

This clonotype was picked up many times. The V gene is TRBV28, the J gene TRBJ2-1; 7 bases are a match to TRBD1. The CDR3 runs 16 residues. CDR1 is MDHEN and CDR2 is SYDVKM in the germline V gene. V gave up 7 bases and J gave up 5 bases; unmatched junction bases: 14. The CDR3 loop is CASKKSRRGLNNEQFF. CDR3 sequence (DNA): TGTGCCAGCAAAAAAAGCCGTAGGGGGCTGAACAATGAGCAGTTCTTC.

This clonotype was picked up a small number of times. The CDR3 loop is CSARFGTSVNTGELFF. The CDR3 DNA is TGCAGTGCTAGGTTCGGGACTAGCGTCAACACCGGGGAGCTGTTTTTT. This chain links TRBV20-1 with TRBJ2-2; 10 positions agree with TRBD2. The CDR3 is made up of 16 amino acids. V lost 3 bases to trimming and J lost 2 bases; unmatched junction nucleotides: 6. From germline, CDR1 is DFQATT and CDR2 SNEGSKA (reference sequence).

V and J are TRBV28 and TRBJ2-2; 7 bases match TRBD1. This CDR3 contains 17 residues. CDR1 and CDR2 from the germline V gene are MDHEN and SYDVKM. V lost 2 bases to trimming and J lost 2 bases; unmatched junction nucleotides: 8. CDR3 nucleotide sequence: TGTGCCAGCAGTTTAGGACTCGGGACAGCCAACACCGGGGAGCTGTTTTTT. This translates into CASSLGLGTANTGELFF.

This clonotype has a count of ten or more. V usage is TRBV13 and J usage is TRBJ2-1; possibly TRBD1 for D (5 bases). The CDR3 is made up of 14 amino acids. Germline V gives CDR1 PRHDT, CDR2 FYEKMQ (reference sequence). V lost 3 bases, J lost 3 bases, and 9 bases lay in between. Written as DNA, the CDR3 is TGTGCCAGCAGCTTCGGACACTACTACAATGAGCAGTTCTTC. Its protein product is CASSFGHYYNEQFF.

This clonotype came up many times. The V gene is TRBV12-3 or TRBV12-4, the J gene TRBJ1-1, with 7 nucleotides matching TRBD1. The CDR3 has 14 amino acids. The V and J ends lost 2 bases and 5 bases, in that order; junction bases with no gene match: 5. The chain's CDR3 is CASSLSGTATEAFF. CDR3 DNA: TGTGCCAGCAGTTTATCCGGGACAGCTACTGAAGCTTTCTTT.